This entry lists 10 T cell receptor beta chains sequenced from one sample in a study of blood T cells in healthy people across ages. Next came a second PCR, run for roughly 6 to 11 cycles, which used a sample-barcoded 5' primer along with a J-beta primer mix. TCRdb re-analysed the 5' RACE reads in MiXCR, keeping a single row per CDR3 protein. This table has about 680,000 distinct CDR3 sequences, 45% to 50% appearing once. The sequenced sample consisted of blood. The source of these receptors is a woman aged 55-69 years in good health.

The V gene is TRBV18, the J gene TRBJ2-1, with TRBD2 identical over 8 bases. The CDR3 is 15 amino acids. The trim removed 6 bases at V and 8 bases at J, leaving 12 bases unmatched. Germline loops: CDR1 KGHSH, CDR2 LQKENI. The CDR3 reads CASSQEREFMDEQFF. Written as DNA, the CDR3 is TGTGCCAGCTCCCAAGAGCGGGAGTTCATGGATGAGCAGTTCTTC.

The V gene is TRBV6-1, the J gene TRBJ2-3; a possible D gene is TRBD1 (5 bases). Germline V gene lookup returns CDR1 MNHNS and CDR2 SASEGT. V lost 7 bases and J 2 bases, leaving 13 bases between the germline ends. The CDR3 length is 14 residues. CDR3 loop: CASKRTKLTDTQYF. DNA of the CDR3: TGTGCCAGCAAAAGGACAAAACTCACAGATACGCAGTATTTT.

This clonotype was seen repeatedly, ten times or more. The V and J genes are TRBV3-1 and TRBJ1-6, with D unresolved. Germline CDR1 is LGHDT and CDR2 is YNNKEL (reference sequence). The V and J ends lost 0 bases and 7 bases respectively, with 7 bases between them. The CDR3 extends over 14 amino acids. The CDR3 region has the DNA TGTGCCAGCAGCCAAGATCATGGAAATTCACCCCTCCACTTT. It encodes CASSQDHGNSPLHF.

Worth noting for this clonotype: A read error may be the cause here, since a much bigger clone is one base away. The chain combines TRBV4-1 with TRBJ2-3, with 7 positions matching TRBD2. The CDR3 runs 16 residues. The germline CDR1 and CDR2 sequences are MGHRA and YSYEKL. The CDR3 here is CANSQDAGRVPDTQYF. In DNA form, the CDR3 reads TGCGCCAACAGCCAAGATGCGGGGAGGGTCCCAGATACGCAGTATTTT.

This clonotype has only a few counts. The CDR3 reads CAISESGDTSPLHF. CDR3 in DNA: TGTGCCATCAGTGAGTCAGGGGATACCTCACCCCTCCACTTT. The chain joins TRBV10-3 to TRBJ1-6, with TRBD1 as a possible D gene (5 bases). In germline, CDR1 is ENHRY, CDR2 SYGVKD. The length of the CDR3 is 14 residues. V shed 0 bases and J shed 10 bases, with 10 bases lying between them.

The chain combines TRBV5-1 with TRBJ2-5; no firm D call. The CDR3 extends over 15 amino acids. The V end lost 0 bases, the J end lost 0 bases, and 9 bases lay between the germline ends. Germline V lookup: CDR1 SGHRS, CDR2 YFSETQ. In DNA, the CDR3 is TGCGCCAGCAGCTTGGGATGGGTACACCAAGAGACCCAGTACTTC. Protein product: CASSLGWVHQETQYF.

The chain has TRBV7-2 and TRBJ2-7; 7 nucleotides match TRBD1. J lost 0 bases, V lost 5 bases, and 13 bases had no gene match. The CDR3 has 17 amino acids. Germline V gene data show CDR1 as SGHTA and CDR2 as FQGNSA. This CDR3 reads CASSPQQGYRGSYEQYF. Here the CDR3 DNA reads TGTGCCAGCAGCCCCCAGCAGGGCTACAGGGGCTCCTACGAGCAGTACTTC.

This chain uses TRBV6-2 or TRBV6-3 with TRBJ2-4; 9 nucleotides line up with TRBD2. The J call may be in error: the DNA end matches TRBJ2-7 better. CDR1 is MNHEY and CDR2 is SVGEGT in the germline V gene. The CDR3 is 18 amino acids. For the CDR3, the DNA is TGTGCCAGCAGTTACTCGAGTGAGCGGGAGGACCCCTGGTACGAGCAGTACTTC. Protein: CASSYSSEREDPWYEQYF.

This clonotype was seen a handful of times. The chain combines TRBV9 with TRBJ2-7, with TRBD1 as a possible D gene (5 bases). The CDR3 runs 14 residues. Trimming stripped 0 bases from V and 2 bases from J, with 9 bases between. CDR1 and CDR2 (germline): SGDLS, YYNGEE. The CDR3: CASSVGSGTYEQYF. In DNA, the CDR3 is TGTGCCAGCAGCGTAGGGTCAGGGACCTACGAGCAGTACTTC.

V usage is TRBV4-2 and J usage is TRBJ2-7; no reliable D call. The germline CDR1 and CDR2 sequences are LGHNA and YNFKEQ. CDR3 size: 15 residues. V was cut by 0 bases and J by 3 bases, with 12 bases left in between. The CDR3 spells CASSQEADRRYEQYF. The CDR3 nucleotides are TGTGCCAGCAGCCAAGAGGCAGACCGCCGCTACGAGCAGTACTTC.